This T cell receptor beta chain was sequenced during a study of blood T cell repertoires in COVID-19. The data were produced by immunoSEQ multiplex PCR, yet TCRdb's version contains in-frame clones alone and is incomplete. The repertoire holds roughly 200,000 clones, with roughly 76% as singletons. Trimming took 2 bases from V and 7 from J, leaving 14 bases between them. This CDR3 is built from 15 residues. CDR1 and CDR2 from the germline V gene are SGHTA and FQGNSA. The origin of this receptor is a woman aged 40 to 50 with COVID-19, enrolled during active disease. The gene calls are TRBV7-2 and TRBJ2-2; D remains ambiguous. The sample taken for sequencing was peripheral blood. In DNA, the CDR3 is TGTGCCAGCAGCTTACTTCTACTCGGGTACGGGGAGCTGTTTTTT. Translated, it gives CASSLLLLGYGELFF.